This T cell receptor beta chain was recovered during a study of T cell responses to AZD1222 COVID-19 vaccine (dated by TCRdb to about 2021). Context from the whole study: Because spike-specific TCR depth and breadth did not differ between the two schedules, AZD1222 recipients who got a second dose at roughly 4 weeks were pooled with those who got a second dose at roughly 12 weeks. TCR sequencing was performed for approximately 240 trial participants, of whom about 200 were given two doses of AZD1222 and some 25 were given two doses of MenACWY control vaccine. Trial participants were enrolled by age into 18-55, 56-69 and 70-plus year subgroups, with around 150, 28 and 57 TCR-sequenced participants respectively. The study at large found these results: Conclusions about previously exposed vaccinees are limited because only a handful of AZD1222 recipients were SARS-CoV-2 seropositive at baseline. No day 14 peak-response samples were available, so repertoires were characterized only after the peak T cell response. The 56-69-year group was small, and its depth increase did not reach significance, likely because of low power. The whole spike protein was spanned by vaccine-associated CD4 TCRs, and dominant responses were seen in regions 160-218 and 743-854. After two AZD1222 doses, spike-specific TCR breadth and depth were significantly higher than at day 0 and than in MenACWY recipients. Participants were mostly white British, with more females than males. The authors suggested clonal diversity may have been underestimated. Nearly half of unique spike-specific TCRs reportedly recognized epitopes outside regions mutated in the B.1.351 and B.1.1.7 variants.

Details on this clone: Its antigen is unknown. No base qualities exist here, and no much larger clone lies one base off it.

The CDR3 regions of human TCRbeta chains were subjected to immunosequencing. The original pipeline was this. TCRs in the repertoires were compared against a reference library of SARS-CoV-2-specific TCRs that had been generated with the MIRA antigen-specificity platform. Breadth meant the fraction of unique TCRs that were SARS-CoV-2-associated, whereas depth meant the fraction of total T cells that were SARS-CoV-2-associated. Using the MIRA data, every spike-specific TCR was mapped to the spike region that the TCR reacted to and assigned to either a CD4 or a CD8 class. Log10-transformed breadth and depth values were compared by one-way ANOVA with Sidak's multiple comparisons tests. TCRdb stores this immuneACCESS table with in-frame sequences only. Part of the clones is absent; in the studies checked, under half of the shortfall reflects unresolved V genes, and no reason is known for the rest. V, J and clone size were drawn from that table, and D and trimming were deduced from the DNA. This sample is represented by some 120,000 clones; about 87% of them were singletons. 12% of the sample comes from the top ten.

There are 16 amino acids in the CDR3, from cysteine to phenylalanine inclusive. Just the 48-base CDR3 DNA is kept, in frame starting at base 1. Trimming removed 0 bases from V and 6 bases from J; the gene matches leave 8 bases unexplained. The germline V gene specifies MNHEY as CDR1 and SVGAGI as CDR2. The time point label corresponds to: baseline before first vaccination. The vaccinee samples were drawn from two UK trials, COV001 and COV002, one of which was a single-blind randomized controlled phase 2/3 trial testing AZD1222 (ChAdOx1 nCoV-19) in healthy adults. Trial participant PBMC samples were collected at day 0 and day 28 after the second dose for TCRbeta chain sequencing.

This material consisted of peripheral blood, taken on day 0 of AZD1222 vaccination. The rearranged chain carries TRBV6-5 and TRBJ2-7, and TRBD1 matches 10 of the central bases. The source is an adult in good health. The CDR3 loop reads CASSYSIPGQGFEQYF. The nucleotide sequence is given as TGTGCCAGCAGTTACTCCATTCCGGGACAGGGGTTCGAGCAGTACTTC.